This TCR beta chain was identified in a study of cytomegalovirus exposure and HLA in healthy donors. The CDR3 covers 13 residues. V was pared by 3 bases and J by 4 bases, with 1 base of the junction left unmatched. Looked up from germline, CDR1 is SGHTA and CDR2 is FQGTGA. PCR primers comprised 60 Vbeta and 13 Jbeta primers. Here immunoSEQ multiplex PCR was the method, and the copy in TCRdb shows in-frame clones only, minus some. The table has approximately 160,000 clones, 68% seen once; the top ten hold approximately 1.5%. The gene calls are TRBV7-3 and TRBJ1-1; 8 bases align to TRBD1. The TCR was taken from a man aged 50 to 59 in good health and CMV-seronegative. Sequencing input: PBMCs. The CDR3 region is CASSFDRGTEAFF. The CDR3 nucleotides are TGTGCCAGCAGCTTCGACAGGGGCACTGAAGCTTTCTTT.